The present entry profiles one TCR beta chain with its context. Antigen: not known. Reverse transcription of roughly 0.5 to 1 ug RNA was carried out with random hexamers. An immunoSEQ multiplex PCR generated amplified TCR beta CDR3 products spanning 54 Vbeta and 13 Jbeta. TCRdb reprocessed the immunoSEQ multiplex PCR reads with MiXCR, giving one entry per CDR3 protein. The table lists about 290,000 distinct CDR3 sequences, 85% of them singletons. These data belong to a study of CD8 T cells in Susac syndrome. General observations from the study: The study recognized that its TCR sequencing and HLA analysis covered a relatively small number of individuals.

TCR beta sequencing was performed on blood CD8+ and CD4+ T cells. Control patients had untreated stable or active relapsing-remitting multiple sclerosis by revised McDonald criteria. V lost 4 bases and J 5 bases, leaving 22 bases between the germline ends. This CDR3 is 16 amino acids long. Per the germline V gene, CDR1 is SGHRS and CDR2 is YFSETQ. Sample: CD8+ T cells from PBMCs. The sequence derives from a human donor with multiple sclerosis. The gene calls are TRBV5-1 and TRBJ2-7; D not resolved. CDR3 DNA: TGCGCCAGCAGCCTACTGGTGGGATCAGCGAAGGACGAGCAGTACTTC. This codes for CASSLLVGSAKDEQYF.